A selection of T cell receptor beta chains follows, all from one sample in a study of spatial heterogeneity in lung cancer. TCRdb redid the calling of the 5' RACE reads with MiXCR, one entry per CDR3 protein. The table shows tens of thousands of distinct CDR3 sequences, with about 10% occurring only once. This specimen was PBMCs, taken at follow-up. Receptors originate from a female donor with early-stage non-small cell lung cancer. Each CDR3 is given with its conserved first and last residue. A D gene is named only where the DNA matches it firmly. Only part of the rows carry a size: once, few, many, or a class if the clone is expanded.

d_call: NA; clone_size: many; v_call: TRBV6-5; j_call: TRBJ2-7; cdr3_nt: TGTGCCAGCAAAACAGGGAAATACGAGCAGTACTTC; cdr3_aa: CASKTGKYEQYF
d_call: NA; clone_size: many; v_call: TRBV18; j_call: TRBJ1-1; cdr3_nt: TGTGCCAGCTCACCAGACCAGGGTGACACTGAAGCTTTCTTT; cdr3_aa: CASSPDQGDTEAFF
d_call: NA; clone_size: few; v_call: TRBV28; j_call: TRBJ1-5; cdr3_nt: TGTGCCAGCAGTTTAGCAGGTAGCAATCAGCCCCAGCATTTT; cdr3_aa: CASSLAGSNQPQHF
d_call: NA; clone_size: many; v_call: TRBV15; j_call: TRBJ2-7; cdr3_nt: TGTGCCACCAGCAGAGATCAGGGTGGGTTTGACGAGCAGTACTTC; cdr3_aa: CATSRDQGGFDEQYF
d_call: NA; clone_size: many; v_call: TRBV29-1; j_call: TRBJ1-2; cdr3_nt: TGCAGCTTTGAGGAGGTCGGCAGGGCTTGGGGCTATGGCTACACCTTC; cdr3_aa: CSFEEVGRAWGYGYTF
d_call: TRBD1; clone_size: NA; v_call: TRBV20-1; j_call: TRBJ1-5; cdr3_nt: TGCAGTGCTAGAGGCCGACAGGGGGATCAGCCCCAGCATTTT; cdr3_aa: CSARGRQGDQPQHF
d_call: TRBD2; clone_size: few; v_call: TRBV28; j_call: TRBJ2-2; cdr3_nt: TGTGCCAGCAGTCGGGACTACCCTGGGAGGGGGGAGCTGTTTTTT; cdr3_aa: CASSRDYPGRGELFF
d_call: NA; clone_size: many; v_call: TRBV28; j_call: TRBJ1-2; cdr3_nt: TGTGCCAGCAGTTTAATGGGCGATGGCTACACCTTC; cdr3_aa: CASSLMGDGYTF
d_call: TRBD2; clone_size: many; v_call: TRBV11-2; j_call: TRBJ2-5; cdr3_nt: TGTGCCAGCAGCTTACAAGCGGGGGCGGGTACCCAGTACTTC; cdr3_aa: CASSLQAGAGTQYF
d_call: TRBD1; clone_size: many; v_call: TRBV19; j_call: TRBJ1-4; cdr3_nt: TGTGCCAGTAGTCCACGGACAGGGGGGAATGAAAAACTGTTTTTT; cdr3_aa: CASSPRTGGNEKLFF
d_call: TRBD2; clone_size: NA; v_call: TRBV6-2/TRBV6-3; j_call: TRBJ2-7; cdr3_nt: TGTGCCGGCAAGGGGACTAGCGGGGGCCCCGGGGACGAGCAGTACTTC; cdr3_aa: CAGKGTSGGPGDEQYF
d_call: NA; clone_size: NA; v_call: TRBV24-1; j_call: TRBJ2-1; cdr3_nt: TGTGCCACCAGTGATCCCAGCGGTGAGCAGTTCTTC; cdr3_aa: CATSDPSGEQFF
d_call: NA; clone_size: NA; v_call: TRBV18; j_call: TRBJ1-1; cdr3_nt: TGTGCCAGCTCACACAGTAACACTGAAGCTTTCTTT; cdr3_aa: CASSHSNTEAFF
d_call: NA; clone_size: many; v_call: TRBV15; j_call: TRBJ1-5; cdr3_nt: TGTGCCACCAGCAGAGAGTGGGAGGGGCAGCCCCAGCATTTT; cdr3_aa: CATSREWEGQPQHF
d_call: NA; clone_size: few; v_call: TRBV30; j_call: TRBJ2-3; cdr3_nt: TGTGCCTGGAGTAAGGACAGCACAGATACGCAGTATTTT; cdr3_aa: CAWSKDSTDTQYF
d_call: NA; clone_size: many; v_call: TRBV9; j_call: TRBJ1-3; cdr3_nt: TGTGCCAGCAGCGTCCAGGGAGTAGACGGAAACACCATATATTTT; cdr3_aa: CASSVQGVDGNTIYF
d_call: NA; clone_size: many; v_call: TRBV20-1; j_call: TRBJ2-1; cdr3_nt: TGCAGTGCTAGTTTGGGGTTAAGCTCCTACAATGAGCAGTTCTTC; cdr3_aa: CSASLGLSSYNEQFF
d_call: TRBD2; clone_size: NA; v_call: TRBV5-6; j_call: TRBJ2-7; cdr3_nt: TGTGCCAGCAGCGCAGCGGGAGTTAGGCAGTACTTC; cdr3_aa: CASSAAGVRQYF
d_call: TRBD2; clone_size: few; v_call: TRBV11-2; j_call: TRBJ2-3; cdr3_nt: TGTGCCAGCAGCTCTAGCGGGGGGGCGTCAGATACGCAGTATTTT; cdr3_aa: CASSSSGGASDTQYF
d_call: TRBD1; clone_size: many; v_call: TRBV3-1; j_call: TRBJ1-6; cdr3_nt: TGTGCCAGCAGCTCGACAGGGGCCTCACCCCTCCACTTT; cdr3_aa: CASSSTGASPLHF
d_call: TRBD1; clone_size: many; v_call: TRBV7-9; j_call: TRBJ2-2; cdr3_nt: TGTGCCAGCAGCTTAGCGCTTGGAGGACAGGAGGACGGGGAGCTGTTTTTT; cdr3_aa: CASSLALGGQEDGELFF
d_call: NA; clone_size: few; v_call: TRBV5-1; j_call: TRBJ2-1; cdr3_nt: TGCGCCAGCAGCTTTTGGGGGGTCGGTGAGCAGTTCTTC; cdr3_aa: CASSFWGVGEQFF
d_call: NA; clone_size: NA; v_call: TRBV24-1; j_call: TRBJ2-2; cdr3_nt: TGTGCCACCAGTGATCCCCTGGACTCCACCGGGGAGCTGTTTTTT; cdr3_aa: CATSDPLDSTGELFF
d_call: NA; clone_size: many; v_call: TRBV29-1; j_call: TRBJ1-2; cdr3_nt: TGCAGCGTTGAATCAGGGGTTAACTATGGCTACACCTTC; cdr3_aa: CSVESGVNYGYTF
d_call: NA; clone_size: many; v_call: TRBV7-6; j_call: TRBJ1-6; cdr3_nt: TGTGCCAGCAGCGTACAGGGCTCCTATAATTCACCCCTCCACTTT; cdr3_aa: CASSVQGSYNSPLHF
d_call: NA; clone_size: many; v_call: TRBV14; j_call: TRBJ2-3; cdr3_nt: TGTGCCAGCAGGAGAATGGCGGGGCCCGGCACAGATACGCAGTATTTT; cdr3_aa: CASRRMAGPGTDTQYF
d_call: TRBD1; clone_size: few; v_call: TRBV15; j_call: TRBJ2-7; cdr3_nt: TGTGCCACCAGCAGAGATCAGGGGGCGACCTACGAGCAGTACTTC; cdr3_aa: CATSRDQGATYEQYF
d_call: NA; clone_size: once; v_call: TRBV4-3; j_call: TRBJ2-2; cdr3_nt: TGCGCCAGCAGCCAAGGACTCCACGGGGGCGCCGGGGAGCTGTTTTTT; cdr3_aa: CASSQGLHGGAGELFF
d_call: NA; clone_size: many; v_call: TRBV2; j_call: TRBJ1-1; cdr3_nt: TGTGCCAGCAGCCCTGGCGCAGGGGACACTGAAGCTTTCTTT; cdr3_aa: CASSPGAGDTEAFF
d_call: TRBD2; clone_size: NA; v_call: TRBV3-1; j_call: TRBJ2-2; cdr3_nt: TGTGCCAGCAGCCAGCGACTAGCCGGTTTTACCGGGGAGCTGTTTTTT; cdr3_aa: CASSQRLAGFTGELFF
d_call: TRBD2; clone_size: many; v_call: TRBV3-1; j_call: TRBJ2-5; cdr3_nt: TGTGCCAGCAGCCTCGGGACTAGCGGGGCCCAAGAGACCCAGTACTTC; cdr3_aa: CASSLGTSGAQETQYF